These T cell receptor beta chains were read from a single sample in a study of blood T cell repertoires in COVID-19. Data came from immunoSEQ multiplex PCR; TCRdb stores just in-frame clones and leaves some out. The data hold fewer than 90,000 clones, with 75% to 90% observed a single time. Sequencing input: peripheral blood. Receptors originate from a woman aged 80 or older with acute or convalescent COVID-19. CDR3s include the opening cysteine and the closing phenylalanine or tryptophan.

TRBV23-1 | CASRPGQPNSPLHF
TRBV5-8 | CASSFSASTVQYF
TRBV5-1 | CASSPQNQETQYF
TRBV15 | CATSRARQGAINTEAFF
TRBV5-4 | CASSLVSGGYQETQYF
TRBV2 | CASSEVLAGTGELFF
TRBV2 | CASERLVEETQYF
TRBV5-4 | CASRRAGDNEQFF
TRBV12-5 | CASGLAGDYPYEQYF
TRBV28 | CASTLTVSVGQPQHF
TRBV27 | CASSLSPGTGANVLTF
TRBV19 | CASSIDRGSTYEQYF
TRBV11-2 | CASSFPRTVYGYTF
TRBV11-1 | CASSFSDGYYGYTF
TRBV5-6 | CASSLGLAGVHEQYF
TRBV7-3 | CASSRQGPMNTEAFF
TRBV10-1 | CAKGTASGNTIYF
TRBV27 | CASSLFWTSGEYTDTQYF
TRBV7-2 | CASSSFGTGELFF
TRBV10-3 | CAIRDSDSYEQYF
TRBV5-4 | CASSSHLTSNEQFF
TRBV7-2 | CASSLLGQTNSPLHF
TRBV27 | CASSFFSGEQFF
TRBV6-5 | CASRMGGRNTEAFF
TRBV6-5 | CASMRQLDSPLHF
TRBV11-2 | CASSSAQHQPQHF
TRBV5-6 | CASSLGAGNTEAFF
TRBV30 | CAWRRGNIQYF
TRBV27 | CASSLRRENEQYF
TRBV6-5 | CASSYSTGTGAYEQYF
TRBV5-1 | CASSPDRGMNTEAFF
TRBV15 | CATSPGGALWRTDTQYF
TRBV10-3 | CAISGGQGGGETQYF
TRBV6-5 | CASRATGAIGEKLFF
TRBV3-1/TRBV3-2 | CASSTQGSEQYF
TRBV5-1 | CASSQLAQGATKNIQYF
TRBV2 | CASSANPTIARARLETQYF
TRBV20-1 | CSARGGFEQYF
TRBV10-3 | CAFSRDRDYGYTF
TRBV24-1 | CATSDRRQGSGEQFF
TRBV19 | CASSFRTGNTGELFF
TRBV5-8 | CASSLDRAGEKLFF
TRBV6-5 | CTSSYLRKRISYTF
TRBV5-1 | CASSGGTAGTEAFF
TRBV25-1 | CASSGTADTQYF
TRBV5-1 | CASSLDGGVTDTQYF
TRBV18 | CASSLRGDSYNEQFF
TRBV12-3/TRBV12-4 | CASTSVGQETQYF
TRBV9 | CASSRSAGKNEKLFF
TRBV5-1 | CASSPDRNEKLFF
TRBV29-1 | CSVVSRGGYEQFF
TRBV7-9 | CASSLAMQDGYTF
TRBV29-1 | CSVSLTGQGTGELFF
TRBV18 | CASSPGGSTEAFF
TRBV7-9 | CASSPGTSGRTDTQYF